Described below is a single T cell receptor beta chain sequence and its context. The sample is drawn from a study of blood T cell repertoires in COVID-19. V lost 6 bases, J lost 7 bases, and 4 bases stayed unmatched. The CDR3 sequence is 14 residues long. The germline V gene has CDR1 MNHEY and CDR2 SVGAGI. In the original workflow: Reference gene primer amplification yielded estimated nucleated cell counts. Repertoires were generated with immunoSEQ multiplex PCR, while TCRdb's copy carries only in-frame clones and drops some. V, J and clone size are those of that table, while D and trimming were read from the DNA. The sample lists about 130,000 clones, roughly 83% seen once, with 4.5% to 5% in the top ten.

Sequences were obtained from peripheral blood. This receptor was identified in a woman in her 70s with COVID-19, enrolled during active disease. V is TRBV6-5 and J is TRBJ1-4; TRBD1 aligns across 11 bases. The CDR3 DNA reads TGTGCCAGCAGCCGGACAGGGGGCAGTGAAAAACTGTTTTTT. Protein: CASSRTGGSEKLFF.